This T cell receptor (beta chain) was captured in a study of T cells in Graves' hyperthyroidism and ophthalmopathy. About the research overall: Peripheral blood was drawn at first diagnosis, prior to all treatment. Study-level points and caveats: Blood also held most thyroid clonotypes expanded beyond 0.001.

V was clipped by 2 bases and J by 6 bases; unmatched bases: 6. Germline V gene lookup returns CDR1 MDHEN and CDR2 SYDVKM. This CDR3 region has 16 residues. Stable Graves' hyperthyroidism denoted no ophthalmopathy progression over 18 months. Diagnoses rested on clinical symptoms, serum thyroxine and TRAb, thyroid ultrasound and orbital computed tomography. TCR beta CDR3 region amplification was performed from RNA transcripts. Initially, a first-round RT-PCR of the TCR CDR3 employed the HTBI primer set. One entry per CDR3 protein results from TCRdb running MiXCR on the multiplex PCR reads. This sample has fewer than 650,000 distinct CDR3 sequences, with around 15% found just once. This clonotype was picked up one time. Antigen specificity is unknown.

The sequence derives from a woman in her forties with Graves' hyperthyroidism. Material for sequencing was blood. The chain carries TRBV28 and TRBJ2-7; 14 bases fit TRBD2. Here the CDR3 DNA reads TGTGCCAGCAGTTTAAAGGGACTAGCGGGAGTCGTCGAGCAGTACTTC. It codes for CASSLKGLAGVVEQYF.